Below, 17 T cell receptor beta chains from the same sample are listed, as sequenced in a study of T cell responses to AZD1222 COVID-19 vaccine. Sequencing used immunoSEQ multiplex PCR; TCRdb keeps in-frame clones, though not all of them. Of about 170,000 clones detected, just over 90% appear once; the ten largest clones hold 1.5%. This specimen consisted of peripheral blood, obtained on day 0 of AZD1222 vaccination. The receptors originated from an adult in good health.

The chain is built from TRBV5-1 and TRBJ1-4, with D possibly TRBD1 on 6 matching bases. The V gene's germline CDR1 is SGHRS and CDR2 YFSETQ. V was shortened by 2 bases and J by 5 bases, with 13 bases between the two germline ends. This CDR3 contains 15 residues. CDR3 bases: TGCGCCAGCAGCTTAATCGGGGGCGACAATGAAAAACTGTTTTTT. Its protein is CASSLIGGDNEKLFF.

The chain uses TRBV5-1 and TRBJ1-1; weak D call: TRBD1 (5 bases). The CDR3 length is 13 residues. V lost 3 bases and J 3 bases, leaving 9 bases between the germline ends. The germline V gene encodes CDR1 SGHRS and CDR2 YFSETQ. In DNA form, the CDR3 reads TGCGCCAGCAGCTATCAGGGTTACACTGAAGCTTTCTTT. This encodes CASSYQGYTEAFF. Full variable domain (outside the CDR3, taken from reference TRBV5-1 and TRBJ1-1): KAGVTQTPRYLIKTRGQQVTLSCSPISGHRSVSWYQQTPGQGLQFLFEYFSETQRNKGNFPGRFSGRQFSNSRSEMNVSTLELGDSALYLCASSYQGYTEAFFGQGTRLTVV.

The chain uses TRBV7-9 and TRBJ1-2; D is unclear. The CDR3 covers 12 residues. From germline, CDR1 is SEHNR and CDR2 FQNEAQ (reference sequence). V was clipped by 5 bases and J by 7 bases, with 11 bases between them. The CDR3 loop reads CASSRPTGGYTF. In DNA, the CDR3 is TGTGCCAGCAGCCGCCCCACTGGTGGCTACACCTTC.

This CDR3 is CASRRGLVADEQFF. The CDR3 DNA is TGTGCCAGCAGACGGGGACTAGTTGCCGATGAGCAGTTCTTC. The rearrangement uses TRBV6-5 and TRBJ2-1, with TRBD2 matching over 8 bases. The CDR3 length is 14 residues. The germline CDR1 and CDR2 sequences are MNHEY and SVGAGI. V was pared by 6 bases and J by 8 bases, with 9 bases of the junction left unmatched.

V usage is TRBV14 and J usage is TRBJ1-6; D is perhaps TRBD1 (6 bases). The V end lost 1 base, the J end lost 9 bases, and 16 bases lay between the germline ends. Germline loops: CDR1 SGHDN, CDR2 FVKESK. The CDR3 extends over 16 amino acids. The CDR3 coding sequence is TGTGCCAGCAGCCAAGTCGGGTCTAACAGGGCTTCACCCCTCCACTTT. Residues: CASSQVGSNRASPLHF.

The chain carries TRBV7-9 and TRBJ2-1; TRBD1 aligns across 8 bases. The CDR3 is made up of 15 amino acids. CDR1 and CDR2 from the germline V gene are SEHNR and FQNEAQ (reference sequence). J gave up 8 bases and V 5 bases, and 11 bases lay outside the gene matches. CDR3 nucleotide sequence: TGTGCCAGCAGCCCCCGGACAGGGACAGTCGATGAGCAGTTCTTC. It codes for CASSPRTGTVDEQFF.

This chain links TRBV4-1 with TRBJ2-7; unclear D gene. The CDR3 sequence is 12 residues long. Trimming removed 4 bases from V and 5 bases from J, with 9 bases in between. The germline V gene has CDR1 MGHRA and CDR2 YSYEKL. CDR3 bases: TGCGCCAGCAGCCTAGGGTCCCACGAGCAGTACTTC. Translation: CASSLGSHEQYF.

J is TRBJ2-7 and V is TRBV15; no reliable D call. Germline V gene sequence: CDR1 LNHNV, CDR2 YYDKDF (reference sequence). With 2 bases removed from V and 4 bases from J, the gap between germline ends came to 15 bases. The CDR3 is 15 residues long. Here the CDR3 DNA reads TGTGCCACCAGCAGATCATCAGAGTGGGGTTACGAGCAGTACTTC. The encoded protein is CATSRSSEWGYEQYF.

This clone was counted between two and nine times. The V call is TRBV28, the J call TRBJ2-7; no firm D call. V lost 1 base to trimming and J lost 1 base, with 8 bases between them. CDR1 is MDHEN, CDR2 SYDVKM, per germline. The CDR3 loop spans 14 amino acids. This CDR3 reads CASSLSASSYEQYF. The CDR3 DNA reads as TGTGCCAGCAGTTTATCGGCCAGTTCCTACGAGCAGTACTTC.

The chain links TRBV4-1 to TRBJ2-1; 8 bases are shared with TRBD1. With V trimmed by 0 bases and J by 9 bases, 4 bases remained unmatched. Germline-derived CDR1 and CDR2 are MGHRA and YSYEKL. There are 14 residues in the CDR3. CDR3: CASSQDGRGPEQFF. The CDR3 DNA reads TGCGCCAGCAGCCAAGATGGCAGGGGGCCTGAGCAGTTCTTC.

V is TRBV24-1 and J is TRBJ1-5; D possibly corresponds to TRBD1 (5 bases). This CDR3 contains 13 residues. V shed 12 bases and J shed 1 base, with 12 bases lying between them. In germline, CDR1 is KGHDR, CDR2 SFDVKD. CDR3 region: CARRNRSNQPQHF. The CDR3 DNA reads TGTGCCCGAAGAAACAGGAGCAATCAGCCCCAGCATTTT.

The count of this clone is one. The chain links TRBV19 to TRBJ2-5; TRBD2 matches at 9 bases. Germline values: CDR1 LNHDA, CDR2 SQIVND (reference sequence). The CDR3 sequence is 15 residues long. The V segment lost 5 bases and the J segment 5 bases; nucleotides outside the gene matches: 9. The CDR3 DNA sequence: TGTGCCAGTAGTCCGGCGGGGGGGCCCGGGGAGACCCAGTACTTC. It codes for CASSPAGGPGETQYF.

J is TRBJ2-5 and V is TRBV4-1, with 14 bases aligning to TRBD2. Germline lookup yields CDR1 MGHRA and CDR2 YSYEKL. The CDR3 is made up of 16 amino acids. V lost 1 base and J lost 5; bases outside the gene matches: 3. The CDR3 region is CASSQGTSGGTETQYF. The CDR3 DNA reads as TGCGCCAGCAGCCAAGGGACTAGCGGGGGGACGGAGACCCAGTACTTC.

V gene TRBV7-9 combines with J gene TRBJ1-4, with 8 bases matching TRBD1. V shed 2 bases, J shed 3 bases, and the junction held 8 bases outside the gene matches. Germline V gene lookup returns CDR1 SEHNR and CDR2 FQNEAQ (reference sequence). The CDR3 consists of 17 residues. The CDR3 is CASSLSGRGPSNEKLFF. CDR3 bases: TGTGCCAGCAGCTTATCGGGCAGGGGGCCGTCTAATGAAAAACTGTTTTTT.

The CDR3 sequence is CASSYRRGINQPQHF. CDR3 bases: TGTGCCAGCAGTTACCGGAGGGGTATCAATCAGCCCCAGCATTTT. This chain joins TRBV6-2 or TRBV6-3 and TRBJ1-5, with D possibly matching TRBD1 (5 bases). The CDR3 loop spans 15 amino acids. The V and J ends lost 2 bases and 3 bases respectively, with 11 bases between them. Germline lookup yields CDR1 MNHEY and CDR2 SVGEGT.

This clone was seen just once. V usage is TRBV7-9 and J usage is TRBJ2-2; D could derive from TRBD1 or TRBD2 (6 bases each). The germline V gene has CDR1 SEHNR and CDR2 FQNEAQ (reference sequence). The CDR3 covers 19 residues. Trimming removed 5 bases from V and 3 bases from J, with 25 bases in between. The CDR3 DNA sequence: TGTGCCAGCAGCGCGTGGGGGGCGCGGGCTAGCTTGGACACCGGGGAGCTGTTTTTT. Translation: CASSAWGARASLDTGELFF.

V and J are TRBV15 and TRBJ2-2; the D is unclear. Germline CDR1 and CDR2: LNHNV and YYDKDF (reference sequence). This CDR3 region has 14 residues. V gave up 5 bases and J gave up 3 bases, with 10 bases separating them. In nucleotides, the CDR3 is TGTGCCACCAGCTCGGGTCCGTACACCGGGGAGCTGTTTTTT. Translating it yields CATSSGPYTGELFF. Full variable domain (outside the CDR3, taken from reference TRBV15 and TRBJ2-2): DAMVIQNPRYQVTQFGKPVTLSCSQTLNHNVMYWYQQKSSQAPKLLFHYYDKDFNNEADTPDNFQSRRPNTSFCFLDIRSPGLGDTAMYLCATSSGPYTGELFFGEGSRLTVL.